Detailed here is one T cell receptor beta chain. This sample is drawn from a study of T cell changes during pregnancy in multiple sclerosis. V shed 6 bases and J shed 6 bases, with 8 bases lying between them. This CDR3 is 12 amino acids long. Germline values: CDR1 MNHNS, CDR2 SASEGT. Produced via immunoSEQ multiplex PCR; TCRdb's table is partial and in-frame only. The repertoire consists of around 99,000 clones, with 85% to 95% occurring once and the leading ten covering around 0.8%. Sequenced here: peripheral blood, sampled in the third trimester of pregnancy. V is TRBV6-1 and J is TRBJ2-2; D call uncertain. This TCR was recovered from a female donor in good health, enrolled as a control in a pregnancy study. CDR3 sequence (DNA): TGTGCCAGCAGACTACCACCCGGGGAGCTGTTTTTT. It yields the protein CASRLPPGELFF.